These 21 T cell receptor beta chains share one sample of origin, sequenced in a study of T cells in Graves' hyperthyroidism and ophthalmopathy. TCR beta CDR3 regions were amplified from RNA. TCR CDR3 underwent first-round RT-PCR with the HTBI primer set. TCRdb ran MiXCR on the multiplex PCR reads and lists one entry per CDR3 protein. The table has around 450,000 distinct CDR3 sequences, around a sixth seen once. Sequenced sample: blood. Every receptor here comes from a woman between 18 and 30 years old with Graves' hyperthyroidism.

This clonotype was seen at least ten times. This sequence joins TRBV2 and TRBJ2-2, with TRBD2 identical over 13 bases. Unmatched junction bases numbered 6, after V lost 6 bases and J lost 2 bases. CDR1 and CDR2 from the germline V gene are SNHLY and FYNNEI. The CDR3 runs to 17 residues. CDR3 DNA sequence: TGTGCCAGCAGCCCCGGGACTAGCGGGGCTAACACCGGGGAGCTGTTTTTT. Its translation: CASSPGTSGANTGELFF.

Of note for this clonotype: Likely a read error: the CDR3 ends without its conserved phenylalanine or tryptophan. The gene calls are TRBV10-1 and TRBJ2-1, with unresolved D. V lost 3 bases and J lost 5, with 2 bases in between. Germline lookup yields CDR1 WNHNN and CDR2 SYGVQD (reference sequence). CDR3 size: 11 residues. CDR3: CASSENNEQFS. The CDR3 nucleotides read TGCGCCAGCAGTGAAAACAATGAGCAGTTCTCC.

This clonotype was observed at least ten times. This chain connects TRBV11-2 to TRBJ2-5; TRBD2 might be the D (6 bases). CDR3 size: 15 residues. The ends were cut back, 5 bases at V and 10 bases at J, with 23 bases in the middle. Per germline, CDR1 SGHAT and CDR2 FQNNGV. The CDR3 loop is CASSPLRGGPRGQYF. As DNA, the CDR3 is TGTGCCAGCAGCCCCCTACGGGGAGGCCCGAGGGGCCAGTACTTC.

This rearrangement joins TRBV2 to TRBJ2-3; 14 bases agree with TRBD2. This CDR3 comprises 18 residues. Germline CDR1 SNHLY, CDR2 FYNNEI. With V trimmed by 4 bases and J by 4 bases, 10 bases remained unmatched. The CDR3 DNA follows: TGTGCCAGCAGTGCTAGCTTCGGACTAGCGGGGGGCGCAGATACGCAGTATTTT. Translation: CASSASFGLAGGADTQYF.

This clonotype was seen a few times. The chain uses TRBV14 and TRBJ2-1, with D tentatively TRBD2 (6 bases). Germline loops: CDR1 SGHDN, CDR2 FVKESK. The V gene lost 4 bases and the J gene lost 6 bases, with 13 bases spanning the gap. The CDR3 contains 14 residues. For the CDR3, the DNA is TGTGCCAGCAGCCCCGAAGCGGGTATCAATGAGCAGTTCTTC. Protein: CASSPEAGINEQFF.

This clonotype was observed many times. The chain joins TRBV6-2 or TRBV6-3 to TRBJ2-6; unclear D gene. The CDR3 loop spans 16 amino acids. V lost 4 bases and J 0 bases, leaving 10 bases between the germline ends. In germline, CDR1 is MNHEY, CDR2 SVGEGT. CDR3 sequence (DNA): TGTGCCAGCAGTTTCCAGCTTAGCTCTGGGGCCAACGTCCTGACTTTC. It is translated as CASSFQLSSGANVLTF.

The chain uses TRBV4-3 and TRBJ2-1, with D maybe TRBD2 (6 bases). The CDR3 extends over 15 amino acids. The ends were cut back, 0 bases at V and 3 bases at J, with 9 bases in the middle. Germline lookup yields CDR1 LGHNA and CDR2 YSLEER. The CDR3 DNA reads as TGCGCCAGCAGCCAAGATCGGGAGTTCTACAATGAGCAGTTCTTC. Translating gives CASSQDREFYNEQFF.

This clonotype came up many times. The V call is TRBV12-3 or TRBV12-4, the J call TRBJ2-5, with D maybe TRBD2 (5 bases). Trimming shortened V by 2 bases and J by 2 bases, and 12 bases separated the two germline ends. This CDR3 spans 15 amino acids. DNA for the CDR3: TGTGCCAGCAGTTTAAGACGGACTTTACAAGAGACCCAGTACTTC. The encoded protein is CASSLRRTLQETQYF.

This clonotype came up many times. V and J are TRBV28 and TRBJ2-7; 11 bases match TRBD2. The J segment lost 5 bases and the V segment lost 3 bases, leaving 12 bases of the junction unmatched. Germline CDR1 reads MDHEN; CDR2 reads SYDVKM. The CDR3 runs to 17 residues. CDR3 DNA sequence: TGTGCCAGCAGTTTGATAGCGGGAGGGGATACATCGCACGAGCAGTACTTC. This gives the protein CASSLIAGGDTSHEQYF.

This clonotype was detected many times. The V call is TRBV5-5, the J call TRBJ2-7; 10 positions agree with TRBD2. This CDR3 has 15 amino acids. V lost 4 bases and J lost 3; bases outside the gene matches: 7. CDR1 is SGHKS and CDR2 is YYEKEE in the germline V gene (reference sequence). The CDR3 protein is CASSRGTSAIYEQYF. In DNA, the CDR3 is TGTGCCAGCAGCAGAGGGACTAGCGCGATCTACGAGCAGTACTTC.

This clonotype has only a few counts. The rearrangement joins TRBV20-1 to TRBJ2-1; no firm D call. CDR1 and CDR2 from the germline V gene are DFQATT and SNEGSKA (reference sequence). The ends were cut back, 0 bases at V and 3 bases at J, with 18 bases in the middle. CDR3 length equals 17 residues. In DNA form, the CDR3 reads TGCAGTGCTAGAGATCAAAGGAGTCTAGAAAACTACAATGAGCAGTTCTTC. As protein: CSARDQRSLENYNEQFF.

This clonotype was counted ten times or more. The chain is built from TRBV2 and TRBJ2-5; tentatively, D is TRBD1 or TRBD2 (7 bases each). The CDR3 is 15 residues long. Trimming cost V 8 bases and J 2 bases, with 18 bases left between them. Germline values: CDR1 SNHLY, CDR2 FYNNEI. The CDR3 region has the DNA TGTGCCAGCCCTAAACCAGGGGGAGGGCAAGAGACCCAGTACTTC. Residues: CASPKPGGGQETQYF.

This clonotype was seen only a few times. The chain uses TRBV20-1 and TRBJ1-2; unclear D gene. CDR1 is DFQATT, CDR2 SNEGSKA, per germline (reference sequence). This CDR3 has 17 residues. Trimming removed 2 bases at V and 6 bases at J, with 25 bases between. The CDR3 DNA is TGCAGTGCTAGACCCCTTCGGAGACCGGCAACGAAGAATGGCTACACCTTC. This codes for CSARPLRRPATKNGYTF.

This clonotype was counted many times. The chain carries TRBV10-1 and TRBJ1-1, with D possibly TRBD1 on 5 matching bases. This CDR3 is built from 16 residues. From germline, CDR1 is WNHNN and CDR2 SYGVQD (reference sequence). Trimming removed 5 bases at V and 0 bases at J, with 16 bases between. CDR3 sequence (DNA): TGCGCCAGCAGTCAAACGCGACAGCTCATGAACACTGAAGCTTTCTTT. It yields the protein CASSQTRQLMNTEAFF.

The V call is TRBV10-3, the J call TRBJ1-4; 10 bases match TRBD1. V dropped 8 bases and J dropped 6; count of bases not matched to a gene: 0. There are 12 residues in the CDR3. Germline CDR1 reads ENHRY; CDR2 reads SYGVKD. The CDR3 nucleotides are TGTGCCATCGGACAGGGGGATGAAAAACTGTTTTTT. Encoded protein: CAIGQGDEKLFF.

This sequence joins TRBV5-6 and TRBJ2-7; no clear D gene. This CDR3 contains 15 residues. Germline V CDR1 and CDR2: SGHDT, YYEEEE. Deletions cut 2 bases from V and 0 bases from J, with 12 bases between. The CDR3 region is CASSFRSSHSYEQYF. The CDR3 nucleotides are TGTGCCAGCAGCTTTCGGTCCAGTCACTCCTACGAGCAGTACTTC.

This clonotype was detected many times. The chain has TRBV5-1 and TRBJ2-1, with 7 bases identical to TRBD2. With 3 bases clipped from V and 4 bases from J, the junction kept 7 bases outside the gene matches. The CDR3 consists of 15 residues. The germline CDR1 and CDR2 sequences are SGHRS and YFSETQ. The CDR3 is CASSSGLYQYNEQFF. CDR3 DNA sequence: TGCGCCAGCAGCTCGGGACTATACCAATACAATGAGCAGTTCTTC.

Only a few counts were recorded for this clonotype. The DNA for the CDR3 is TGCGCCAGCAGGCGAACGACAGGGGCGGACACTGAAGCTTTCTTT. Protein sequence: CASRRTTGADTEAFF. The J gene is TRBJ1-1, the V gene TRBV5-1; 8 bases are shared with TRBD1. Losses at the gene ends were 5 bases for V and 3 bases for J; bases not matched to a gene: 9. CDR3 length equals 15 residues. CDR1 and CDR2 (germline): SGHRS, YFSETQ.

This clonotype was recorded many times. This chain joins TRBV20-1 and TRBJ2-7; 7 bases match TRBD2. Per the germline V gene, CDR1 is DFQATT and CDR2 is SNEGSKA (reference sequence). V dropped 3 bases and J dropped 2; count of bases not matched to a gene: 4. This CDR3 is built from 13 residues. The CDR3 DNA sequence: TGCAGTGCTAGGTATCTAGCGGCCTACGAGCAGTACTTC. Its translation: CSARYLAAYEQYF.

This clonotype has only a few counts. V gene TRBV11-1 combines with J gene TRBJ2-1, with TRBD2 matching over 12 bases. Per the germline V gene, CDR1 is SGHAT and CDR2 is FQDESV (reference sequence). The CDR3 runs 18 residues. The trim removed 0 bases at V and 8 bases at J, leaving 11 bases unmatched. CDR3 bases: TGTGCCAGCAGCTTAGCCCCCCTAGCGGGGGGGGATGTCGATGAGCAGTTCTTC. This translates into CASSLAPLAGGDVDEQFF.

In this sample, this clonotype turned up a few times. V and J are TRBV4-1 and TRBJ2-7, with TRBD1 matching 10 bases. The CDR3 length is 16 residues. Germline values: CDR1 MGHRA, CDR2 YSYEKL. V trimming: 3 bases; J trimming: 3 bases; junction bases outside the gene matches: 8. CDR3 sequence: CASSQGFGTGVYEQYF. CDR3 nucleotides: TGCGCCAGCAGCCAGGGTTTCGGGACAGGGGTCTACGAGCAGTACTTC.